The clone carrying this TCR beta chain showed up just a few times. The antigen is not known. Via MiXCR, TCRdb re-called the RT-PCR reads, giving one row per CDR3 protein. Of about 800,000 distinct CDR3 sequences listed, around 21% are singletons. Germline loops: CDR1 LGHDT, CDR2 YNNKEL (reference sequence). The CDR3 runs 14 residues. The V end was cut by 4 bases, the J end by 7 bases, with 13 bases between. This sample was included in a study of response to subunit inactivated influenza vaccine. Study results and limitations: Authors suggested that a seasonal influenza vaccination recruits few new T cells each time.

This material consisted of PBMCs from blood, taken 4 to 6 days after vaccination. The V call is TRBV3-1, the J call TRBJ2-2, with D perhaps matching TRBD1 or TRBD2 (7 bases each). The TCR originated in a man aged 50 or older who received an inactivated influenza vaccine. CDR3 DNA: TGTGCCAGCAGCCCAGGGGGGGTCCACGGGGAGCTGTTTTTT. This encodes CASSPGGVHGELFF.